The 5 T cell receptor beta chains listed next were all sequenced from one sample in a study of blood T cell repertoires in COVID-19. The data were produced by immunoSEQ multiplex PCR, yet TCRdb's version contains in-frame clones alone and is incomplete. The sample records a few hundred thousand clones, about 82% being singletons. The sample was peripheral blood. The receptors originated from a woman between 65 and 79 years old with COVID-19, enrolled during active disease.

The chain is built from TRBV6-5 and TRBJ2-1; 9 nucleotides align to TRBD2. J gave up 0 bases and V 6 bases, and 3 bases lay outside the gene matches. CDR3 length: 15 residues. Looked up from germline, CDR1 is MNHEY and CDR2 is SVGAGI. CDR3 loop: CASRDSGGSYNEQFF. The CDR3 DNA is TGTGCCAGCAGAGATAGCGGGGGCTCCTACAATGAGCAGTTCTTC.

The table lists this clone with a count of one. The chain couples TRBV6-6 to TRBJ1-5, with 7 bases matching TRBD1. Germline loops: CDR1 MNHNY, CDR2 SVGAGI (reference sequence). The CDR3 length is 13 residues. With V trimmed by 5 bases and J by 9 bases, 7 bases remained unmatched. CDR3 in amino acids: CASSPGQELPQHF. The CDR3 DNA follows: TGTGCCAGCAGTCCCGGACAGGAGCTGCCCCAGCATTTT.

This clone was detected only a few times. The rearrangement links TRBV7-9 to TRBJ1-3; possibly TRBD1 for D (6 bases). This CDR3 is 14 amino acids long. The V end lost 5 bases, the J end lost 2 bases, and 10 bases lay between the germline ends. Germline V gene data show CDR1 as SEHNR and CDR2 as FQNEAQ (reference sequence). CDR3 nucleotides: TGTGCCAGCAGCCCACAGGGTACTGGAAACACCATATATTTT. Protein product: CASSPQGTGNTIYF.

The V call is TRBV7-9, the J call TRBJ2-2; TRBD1 agrees at 10 bases. Germline lookup yields CDR1 SEHNR and CDR2 FQNEAQ (reference sequence). V shed 0 bases and J 4 bases; nucleotides not matched to a gene: 2. The CDR3 is made up of 16 amino acids. The CDR3 is CASSLAGTGVTGELFF. The CDR3 DNA reads TGTGCCAGCAGCTTAGCAGGGACAGGGGTCACCGGGGAGCTGTTTTTT.

This clone was seen just once. The CDR3 coding sequence is TGTGCTAGTGGTTTTGTAGTGGGGGGAAATGAGCAGTTCTTC. Protein sequence: CASGFVVGGNEQFF. This chain links TRBV12-5 with TRBJ2-1; TRBD2 might be the D (6 bases). The CDR3 sequence is 14 residues long. V was clipped by 3 bases and J by 7 bases, with 13 bases between them. Germline values: CDR1 LGHNT, CDR2 FRNRAP.